This is a list of T cell receptor beta chains from one sample in a study of cytomegalovirus exposure and HLA in healthy donors. Produced via immunoSEQ multiplex PCR; TCRdb's table is partial and in-frame only. The repertoire includes 110,000 to 150,000 clones, under 80% of them detected once, and roughly 4.5% sits in the top ten. Sequencing was performed on PBMCs. The receptors shown here come from a man younger than 30 in good health and CMV-seropositive. Both conserved end residues are part of each CDR3. D genes are given only for firm matches. The listing skips clone size in some rows; elsewhere it reads once, few, many or a size class.

v_gene: TRBV19; d_gene: NA; j_gene: TRBJ2-3; abundance: NA; CDR3nt: TGTGCCAGTAGTGTCTGGACAGCAGATACGCAGTATTTT; CDR3aa: CASSVWTADTQYF
v_gene: TRBV7-9; d_gene: TRBD2; j_gene: TRBJ2-3; abundance: few; CDR3nt: TGTGCCAGCAGCTTAAACATTCGGACTAGGACCTCAGATACGCAGTATTTT; CDR3aa: CASSLNIRTRTSDTQYF
v_gene: TRBV7-6; d_gene: TRBD2; j_gene: TRBJ2-2; abundance: NA; CDR3nt: TGTGCCAGCAGCTTAGCGGCTAGCGGGGGGGCCGGGGAGCTGTTTTTT; CDR3aa: CASSLAASGGAGELFF
v_gene: TRBV27; d_gene: NA; j_gene: TRBJ2-1; abundance: NA; CDR3nt: TGTGCCAGCAGATCCCCGAGAAACTCCTACAATGAGCAGTTCTTC; CDR3aa: CASRSPRNSYNEQFF
v_gene: TRBV4-1; d_gene: NA; j_gene: TRBJ2-4; abundance: NA; CDR3nt: TGCGCCAGCAGCCACCCGGTAGCCAAAAACATTCAGTACTTC; CDR3aa: CASSHPVAKNIQYF
v_gene: TRBV28; d_gene: NA; j_gene: TRBJ2-7; abundance: NA; CDR3nt: TGTGCCAGCAGATCTCCCGGCTCCTACGAGCAGTACTTC; CDR3aa: CASRSPGSYEQYF
v_gene: TRBV5-1; d_gene: NA; j_gene: TRBJ1-3; abundance: NA; CDR3nt: TGCGCCAGCAGTCTGGGGGGGAGCGGAAACACCATATATTTT; CDR3aa: CASSLGGSGNTIYF
v_gene: TRBV27; d_gene: NA; j_gene: TRBJ1-1; abundance: once; CDR3nt: TGTGCCAGCAGACAAGCAGGGGCCCAGATGGAAGCTTTCTTT; CDR3aa: CASRQAGAQMEAFF
v_gene: TRBV10-3; d_gene: NA; j_gene: TRBJ2-7; abundance: NA; CDR3nt: TGTGCCATCAGGACCGGGACCTACGAGCAGTACTTC; CDR3aa: CAIRTGTYEQYF
v_gene: TRBV13; d_gene: NA; j_gene: TRBJ1-5; abundance: few; CDR3nt: TGTGCCAGCAGCTTCTCCGAGAATCAGCCCCAGCATTTT; CDR3aa: CASSFSENQPQHF
v_gene: TRBV28; d_gene: TRBD2; j_gene: TRBJ2-7; abundance: NA; CDR3nt: TGTGCCAGCAGCCGTGGGCCGGGACTAGCGGGAGGGTACGAGCAGTACTTC; CDR3aa: CASSRGPGLAGGYEQYF
v_gene: TRBV30; d_gene: TRBD1; j_gene: TRBJ1-1; abundance: NA; CDR3nt: TGTGCCTGGAACAGAGACAGGGCCACTGAAGCTTTCTTT; CDR3aa: CAWNRDRATEAFF
v_gene: TRBV27; d_gene: NA; j_gene: TRBJ1-2; abundance: NA; CDR3nt: TGTGCCAGCAGTTTAAGGGGATCTGGCTACACCTTC; CDR3aa: CASSLRGSGYTF
v_gene: TRBV28; d_gene: NA; j_gene: TRBJ2-2; abundance: NA; CDR3nt: TGTGCCACCCGTCGACTAGCGAACACCGGGGAGCTGTTTTTT; CDR3aa: CATRRLANTGELFF
v_gene: TRBV5-1; d_gene: TRBD1; j_gene: TRBJ2-3; abundance: few; CDR3nt: TGCGCCAGCAGCAGCTGGACAGGGGCTAGTGCTCCAGATACGCAGTATTTT; CDR3aa: CASSSWTGASAPDTQYF
v_gene: TRBV5-1; d_gene: TRBD2; j_gene: TRBJ2-1; abundance: NA; CDR3nt: TGCGCCAGCAGCGGAATAGCGGGAGACTCCTACAATGAGCAGTTCTTC; CDR3aa: CASSGIAGDSYNEQFF
v_gene: TRBV7-2; d_gene: TRBD1; j_gene: TRBJ1-2; abundance: NA; CDR3nt: TGTGCCAGCAGGAGGACAGGAGATAACTATGGCTACACCTTC; CDR3aa: CASRRTGDNYGYTF
v_gene: TRBV4-3; d_gene: TRBD2; j_gene: TRBJ2-1; abundance: NA; CDR3nt: TGCGCCAGCAGCCCTACTAGCGGGAGCGAGCAGTTCTTC; CDR3aa: CASSPTSGSEQFF
v_gene: TRBV7-9; d_gene: TRBD2; j_gene: TRBJ2-2; abundance: NA; CDR3nt: TGTGCCAGCAGCTCACTAGCGGGGGCTACCGGGGAGCTGTTTTTT; CDR3aa: CASSSLAGATGELFF
v_gene: TRBV28; d_gene: TRBD1; j_gene: TRBJ2-1; abundance: once; CDR3nt: TGTGCCAGCAGTTTGATACAGGGGACAGGCGATGAGCAGTTCTTC; CDR3aa: CASSLIQGTGDEQFF
v_gene: TRBV10-3; d_gene: TRBD1; j_gene: TRBJ1-2; abundance: NA; CDR3nt: TGTGCCATCGGGGACAGCTATGGCTACACCTTC; CDR3aa: CAIGDSYGYTF
v_gene: TRBV2; d_gene: TRBD2; j_gene: TRBJ2-1; abundance: once; CDR3nt: TGTGCCAGCAGCCTAGCGGGAAGCCTGTCCTACAATGAGCAGTTCTTC; CDR3aa: CASSLAGSLSYNEQFF
v_gene: TRBV19; d_gene: NA; j_gene: TRBJ1-1; abundance: NA; CDR3nt: TGTGCCAGTAGTAGGTATCGCGGGGGGGATACTGAAGCTTTCTTT; CDR3aa: CASSRYRGGDTEAFF
v_gene: TRBV20-1; d_gene: NA; j_gene: TRBJ2-3; abundance: NA; CDR3nt: TGCAGTGCAGAGAGCACAGATACGCAGTATTTT; CDR3aa: CSAESTDTQYF
v_gene: TRBV9; d_gene: TRBD2; j_gene: TRBJ2-2; abundance: few; CDR3nt: TGTGCCAGCAGCGTAGGGCTAGCGGGGACCTCGAGCACCGGGGAGCTGTTTTTT; CDR3aa: CASSVGLAGTSSTGELFF
v_gene: TRBV15; d_gene: TRBD1; j_gene: TRBJ1-2; abundance: NA; CDR3nt: TGTGCCACCAGCGCGAAGGGACAGGGGAGTGAGGGCTACACCTTC; CDR3aa: CATSAKGQGSEGYTF
v_gene: TRBV18; d_gene: NA; j_gene: TRBJ2-5; abundance: NA; CDR3nt: TGTGCCAGCTCACCTCCGAACAAGGAGACCCAGTACTTC; CDR3aa: CASSPPNKETQYF
v_gene: TRBV28; d_gene: NA; j_gene: TRBJ1-5; abundance: few; CDR3nt: TGTGCCAGCAGTTTACACCGTGGCAGGGTGATTAGTCCCCAGCATTTT; CDR3aa: CASSLHRGRVISPQHF
v_gene: TRBV27; d_gene: TRBD2; j_gene: TRBJ2-7; abundance: once; CDR3nt: TGTGCCAGCAGTTTAAGCGGGGTTTCCTCCTACGAGCAGTACTTC; CDR3aa: CASSLSGVSSYEQYF
v_gene: TRBV27; d_gene: NA; j_gene: TRBJ1-1; abundance: few; CDR3nt: TGTGCCAGCAGTCCACCGGGGGTGTCCGCCATGAGCGCTTTCTTT; CDR3aa: CASSPPGVSAMSAFF
v_gene: TRBV6-1; d_gene: NA; j_gene: TRBJ1-6; abundance: once; CDR3nt: TGTGCCAGCAGTCTGAGGACAAGCGACAATTCACCCCTCCACTTT; CDR3aa: CASSLRTSDNSPLHF
v_gene: TRBV2; d_gene: NA; j_gene: TRBJ2-2; abundance: NA; CDR3nt: TGTGCCAGCATAGGAGAGGACACCGGGGAGCTGTTTTTT; CDR3aa: CASIGEDTGELFF
v_gene: TRBV28; d_gene: TRBD2; j_gene: TRBJ2-2; abundance: NA; CDR3nt: TGTGCCAGCAGCCAACCTAGCGGGGCAGTGGAGCTGTTTTTT; CDR3aa: CASSQPSGAVELFF
v_gene: TRBV25-1; d_gene: NA; j_gene: TRBJ2-2; abundance: NA; CDR3nt: TGTGCCAGCAGTGAAACAGGGATCACCGGGGAGCTGTTTTTT; CDR3aa: CASSETGITGELFF